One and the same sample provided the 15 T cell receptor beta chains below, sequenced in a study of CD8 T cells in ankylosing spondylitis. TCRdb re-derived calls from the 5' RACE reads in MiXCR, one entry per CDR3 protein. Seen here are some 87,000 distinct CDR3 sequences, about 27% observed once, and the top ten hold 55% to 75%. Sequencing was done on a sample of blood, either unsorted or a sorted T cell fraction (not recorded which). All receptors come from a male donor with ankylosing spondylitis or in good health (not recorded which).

CDR3 sequence (DNA): TGTGCCAGTTGGACAGGGGGGGCCCCAGATACGCAGTATTTT. Translation: CASWTGGAPDTQYF. This chain links TRBV19 with TRBJ2-3; the match to TRBD1 covers 10 bases. From germline, CDR1 is LNHDA and CDR2 SQIVND (reference sequence). After removal of 8 bases from V and 4 bases from J, the junction contained 6 bases not matched to a gene. CDR3 length equals 14 residues.

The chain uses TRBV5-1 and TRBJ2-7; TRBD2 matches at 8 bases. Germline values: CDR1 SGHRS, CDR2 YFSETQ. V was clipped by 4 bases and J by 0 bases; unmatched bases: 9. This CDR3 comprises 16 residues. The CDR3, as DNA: TGCGCCAGCAGCCACGGACTAGCAACAACCTCCTACGAGCAGTACTTC. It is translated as CASSHGLATTSYEQYF.

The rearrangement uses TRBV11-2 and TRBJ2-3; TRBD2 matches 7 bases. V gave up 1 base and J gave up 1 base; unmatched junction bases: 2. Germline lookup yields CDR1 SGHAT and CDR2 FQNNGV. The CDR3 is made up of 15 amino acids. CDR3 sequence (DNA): TGTGCCAGCAGCTTAGCGGGGGGTCGCACAGATACGCAGTATTTT. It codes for CASSLAGGRTDTQYF.

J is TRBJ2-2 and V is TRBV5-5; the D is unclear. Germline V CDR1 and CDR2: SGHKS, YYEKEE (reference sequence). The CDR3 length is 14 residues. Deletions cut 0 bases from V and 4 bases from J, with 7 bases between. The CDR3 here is CASSLGQFTGELFF. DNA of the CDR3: TGTGCCAGCAGCTTGGGGCAATTCACCGGGGAGCTGTTTTTT.

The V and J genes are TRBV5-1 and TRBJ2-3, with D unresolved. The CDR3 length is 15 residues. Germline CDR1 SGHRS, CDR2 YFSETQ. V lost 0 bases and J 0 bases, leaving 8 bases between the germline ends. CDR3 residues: CASSLDHISTDTQYF. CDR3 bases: TGCGCCAGCAGCTTGGATCATATCAGCACAGATACGCAGTATTTT.

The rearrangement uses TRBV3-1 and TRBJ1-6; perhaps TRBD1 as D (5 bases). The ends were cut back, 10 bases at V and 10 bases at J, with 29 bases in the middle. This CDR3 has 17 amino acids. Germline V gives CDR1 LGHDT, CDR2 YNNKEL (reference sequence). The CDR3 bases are TGTGCCACCTGCCAAGACTGGAGGGACGCGGTGTGGTCACCCCTCCACTTT. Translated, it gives CATCQDWRDAVWSPLHF.

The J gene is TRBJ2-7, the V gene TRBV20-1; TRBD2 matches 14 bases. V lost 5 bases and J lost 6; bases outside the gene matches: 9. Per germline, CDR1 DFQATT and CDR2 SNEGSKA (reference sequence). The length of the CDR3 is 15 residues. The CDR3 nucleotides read TGCAGTGCTGGAGGAGGGACTAGCGGGAGTGGCGAGCAGTACTTC. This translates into CSAGGGTSGSGEQYF.

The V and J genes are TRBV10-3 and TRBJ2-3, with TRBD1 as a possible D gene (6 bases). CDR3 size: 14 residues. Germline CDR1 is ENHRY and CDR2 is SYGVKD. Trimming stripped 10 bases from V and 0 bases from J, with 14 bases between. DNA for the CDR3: TGTGCCACCACGCTACAGGGTAGCACAGATACGCAGTATTTT. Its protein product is CATTLQGSTDTQYF.

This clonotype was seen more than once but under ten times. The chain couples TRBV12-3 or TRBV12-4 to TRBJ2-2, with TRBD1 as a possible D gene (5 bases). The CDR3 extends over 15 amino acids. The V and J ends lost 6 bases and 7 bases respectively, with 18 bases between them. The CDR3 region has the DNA TGTGCCAGCAGATCGACGACAGACCCACTCGGGGAGCTGTTTTTT. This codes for CASRSTTDPLGELFF.

The CDR3 nucleotides are TGTGCCAGCATGTACGGGCGGGATCAGCCCCAGCATTTT. Translating it yields CASMYGRDQPQHF. The chain recombines TRBV12-3 or TRBV12-4 with TRBJ1-5, with D hard to call. This CDR3 contains 13 residues. V was shortened by 7 bases and J by 5 bases, with 12 bases between the two germline ends.

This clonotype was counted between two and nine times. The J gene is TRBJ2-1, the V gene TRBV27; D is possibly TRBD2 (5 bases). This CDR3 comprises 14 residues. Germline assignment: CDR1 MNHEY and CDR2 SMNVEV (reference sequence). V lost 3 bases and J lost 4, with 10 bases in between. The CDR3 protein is CASSFNERYNEQFF. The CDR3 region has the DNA TGTGCCAGCAGTTTTAACGAGCGGTACAATGAGCAGTTCTTC.

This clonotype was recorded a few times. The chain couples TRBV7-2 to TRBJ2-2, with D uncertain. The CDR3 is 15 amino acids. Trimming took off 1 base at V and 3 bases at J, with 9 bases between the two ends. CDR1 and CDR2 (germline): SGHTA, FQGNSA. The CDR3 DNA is TGTGCCAGCAGCTTAGGCGTGTTGGACACCGGGGAGCTGTTTTTT. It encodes CASSLGVLDTGELFF.

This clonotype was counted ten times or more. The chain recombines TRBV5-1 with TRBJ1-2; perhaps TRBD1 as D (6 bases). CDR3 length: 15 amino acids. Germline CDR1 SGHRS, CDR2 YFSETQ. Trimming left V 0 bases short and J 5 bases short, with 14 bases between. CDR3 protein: CASSLDRNRVYGYTF. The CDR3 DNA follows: TGCGCCAGCAGCTTGGACCGCAACAGGGTTTATGGCTACACCTTC.

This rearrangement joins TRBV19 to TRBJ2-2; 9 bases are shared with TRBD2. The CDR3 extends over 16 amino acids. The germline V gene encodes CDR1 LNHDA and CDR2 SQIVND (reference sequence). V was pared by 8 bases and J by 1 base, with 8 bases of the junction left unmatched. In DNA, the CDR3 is TGTGCCAGTGGAACCGGGACTAGCTTGAACACCGGGGAGCTGTTTTTT. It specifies CASGTGTSLNTGELFF.

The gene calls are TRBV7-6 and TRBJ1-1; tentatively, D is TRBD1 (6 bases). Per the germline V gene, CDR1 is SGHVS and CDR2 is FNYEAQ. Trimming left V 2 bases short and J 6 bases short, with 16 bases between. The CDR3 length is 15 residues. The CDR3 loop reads CASSLLSRGEPEAFF. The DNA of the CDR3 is TGTGCCAGCAGCTTACTAAGTAGGGGGGAGCCTGAAGCTTTCTTT.